This record covers a single T cell receptor (beta chain). The patients with Susac syndrome were individuals who fulfilled the recently defined diagnostic criteria for disease that was either definite or probable. Bulk CD8+ and CD4+ cells came from magnetic negative isolation; CD8+ TEMRA by FACS. Germline assignment: CDR1 KGHDR and CDR2 SFDVKD. The V segment lost 7 bases and the J segment 2 bases; nucleotides outside the gene matches: 2. This CDR3 region has 13 residues. The authors reverse transcribed about 0.5 to 1 ug RNA with random hexamers. TCR beta CDR3 was amplified by immunoSEQ covering 54 Vbeta and 13 Jbeta. TCRdb passed the immunoSEQ multiplex PCR reads through MiXCR, listing each CDR3 protein once. The table includes about 83,000 distinct CDR3 sequences, about 95% detected once. The data originate from a study of CD8 T cells in Susac syndrome.

Sequenced material: CD8+ T cells from PBMCs. J is TRBJ1-1 and V is TRBV24-1; 8 bases map to TRBD1. The TCR was taken from a human donor with Susac syndrome. The CDR3 DNA reads as TGTGCCACCAGGCAGGGGGCAAACACTGAAGCTTTCTTT. Translation gives CATRQGANTEAFF.